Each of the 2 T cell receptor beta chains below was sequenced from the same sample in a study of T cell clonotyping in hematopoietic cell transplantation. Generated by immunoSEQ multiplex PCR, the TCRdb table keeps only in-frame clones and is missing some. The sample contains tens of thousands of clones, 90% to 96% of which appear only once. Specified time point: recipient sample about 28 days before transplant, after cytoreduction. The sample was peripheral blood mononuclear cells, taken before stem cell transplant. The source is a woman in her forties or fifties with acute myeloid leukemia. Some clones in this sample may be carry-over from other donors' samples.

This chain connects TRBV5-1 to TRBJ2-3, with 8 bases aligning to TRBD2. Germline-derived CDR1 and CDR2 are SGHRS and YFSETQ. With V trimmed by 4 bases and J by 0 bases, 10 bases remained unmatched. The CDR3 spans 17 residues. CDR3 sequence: CASSLRHPSGSTDTQYF. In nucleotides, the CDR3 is TGCGCCAGCAGCCTGCGACACCCTAGCGGGAGCACAGATACGCAGTATTTT.

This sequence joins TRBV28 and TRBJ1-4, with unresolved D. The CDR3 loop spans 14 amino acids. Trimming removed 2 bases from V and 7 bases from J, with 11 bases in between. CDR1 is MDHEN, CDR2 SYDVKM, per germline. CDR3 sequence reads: CASSLPGKGEKLFF. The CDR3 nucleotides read TGTGCCAGCAGTTTACCGGGAAAGGGTGAAAAACTGTTTTTT.